These 25 T cell receptor beta chains were all obtained from the same sample, sequenced in a study of shared clonotypes between healthy human individuals. The repertoire was sequenced with immunoSEQ multiplex PCR; TCRdb's copy has only in-frame clones and lacks some. The table includes about 1.5 million clones, approximately 98% detected once. Sequenced: naive CD4+ T cells sorted from blood. Subset here: CD45RA+ positively selected. The origin of the receptors is a man aged 25 to 40 in good health.

V is TRBV6-1 and J is TRBJ2-1, with 9 bases identical to TRBD1. Per germline, CDR1 MNHNS and CDR2 SASEGT. This CDR3 is built from 15 residues. The ends lost 4 bases at V and 9 bases at J; junction bases unmatched: 10. The CDR3 protein is CASSVAQGAFSEQFF. CDR3 DNA sequence: TGTGCCAGCAGTGTAGCACAGGGGGCTTTCAGTGAGCAGTTCTTC.

In this sample, this clone turned up once. The chain links TRBV4-3 to TRBJ2-7, with 13 bases lining up with TRBD2. V lost 0 bases to trimming and J lost 7 bases; unmatched junction nucleotides: 6. CDR3 length: 16 residues. The germline V gene has CDR1 LGHNA and CDR2 YSLEER. CDR3 residues: CASSQEALAGGKEQYF. CDR3 bases: TGCGCCAGCAGCCAAGAGGCACTAGCGGGAGGGAAGGAGCAGTACTTC.

The rearrangement uses TRBV19 and TRBJ2-7, with 9 bases that match TRBD2. The CDR3 has 16 residues. The ends lost 5 bases at V and 3 bases at J; junction bases unmatched: 11. Germline CDR1 is LNHDA and CDR2 is SQIVND (reference sequence). CDR3 amino acids: CASSPTPGLASYEQYF. CDR3 nucleotide sequence: TGTGCCAGTAGTCCAACCCCCGGACTAGCGAGCTACGAGCAGTACTTC. Full variable domain (rest looked up from reference TRBV19 and TRBJ2-7): DGGITQSPKYLFRKEGQNVTLSCEQNLNHDAMYWYRQDPGQGLRLIYYSQIVNDFQKGDIAEGYSVSREKKESFPLTVTSAQKNPTAFYLCASSPTPGLASYEQYFGPGTRLTVT.

This clone occurred once. The rearrangement links TRBV18 to TRBJ1-1; D call uncertain. The CDR3 is 14 amino acids. Germline V gene sequence: CDR1 KGHSH, CDR2 LQKENI. The V end was cut by 5 bases, the J end by 1 base, with 11 bases between. CDR3 region: CASSSIGRNTEAFF. The CDR3 bases are TGTGCCAGCTCATCGATCGGGAGGAACACTGAAGCTTTCTTT.

The chain carries TRBV5-6 and TRBJ2-7; D perhaps matches TRBD1 (6 bases). The CDR3 has 15 amino acids. Between the trimmed V and J ends, which lost 0 bases and 6 bases, there was a span of 16 bases. Germline CDR1 SGHDT, CDR2 YYEEEE. CDR3 nucleotide sequence: TGTGCCAGCAGCTTGGGGGCAGGGGCAAATGCCGAGCAGTACTTC. It specifies CASSLGAGANAEQYF.

The chain joins TRBV28 to TRBJ1-2; D ambiguous. Trimming stripped 1 base from V and 6 bases from J, with 9 bases between. This CDR3 region has 13 residues. Germline values: CDR1 MDHEN, CDR2 SYDVKM. CDR3 loop: CASSLLRRDGYTF. The CDR3 DNA reads as TGTGCCAGCAGTTTATTGCGTCGCGATGGCTACACCTTC.

The J gene is TRBJ1-1, the V gene TRBV7-9; D unresolved. This CDR3 comprises 14 residues. V was clipped by 6 bases and J by 5 bases, with 16 bases between them. Germline CDR1 SEHNR, CDR2 FQNEAQ (reference sequence). The CDR3 protein is CASRYSSGDTEAFF. The CDR3 nucleotides read TGTGCCAGCAGGTACTCTTCCGGGGATACTGAAGCTTTCTTT.

This chain links TRBV4-1 with TRBJ2-7, with D perhaps TRBD1 or TRBD2 (7 bases each). V dropped 2 bases and J dropped 0 bases, with 23 bases sitting between them. This CDR3 spans 19 amino acids. The V gene's germline CDR1 is MGHRA and CDR2 YSYEKL. The CDR3 DNA reads as TGCGCCAGCAGCCAAAGGGGGCTAGCGGAAGGCTTGAGCTCCTACGAGCAGTACTTC. Residues: CASSQRGLAEGLSSYEQYF.

The J gene is TRBJ2-3, the V gene TRBV7-9; 16 bases line up with TRBD2. CDR1 is SEHNR and CDR2 is FQNEAQ in the germline V gene (reference sequence). CDR3 length equals 16 residues. V gave up 4 bases and J gave up 4 bases; unmatched junction bases: 2. The CDR3 loop reads CASSSGTSGRADTQYF. The CDR3 coding sequence is TGTGCCAGCAGCTCCGGGACTAGCGGGAGGGCAGATACGCAGTATTTT.

The rearrangement joins TRBV7-9 to TRBJ2-3; D is perhaps TRBD1 (5 bases). The CDR3 spans 17 residues. Germline CDR1 is SEHNR and CDR2 is FQNEAQ (reference sequence). With 5 bases removed from V and 2 bases from J, the gap between germline ends came to 20 bases. CDR3 residues: CASSPRRQSPITDTQYF. The CDR3 DNA reads as TGTGCCAGCAGCCCACGTAGACAGTCGCCTATCACAGATACGCAGTATTTT.

The table lists this clone with a count of one. The J gene is TRBJ1-1, the V gene TRBV7-9; D is ambiguous. V lost 6 bases, J lost 1 base, and 9 bases lay in between. This CDR3 is 13 amino acids long. The germline CDR1 and CDR2 sequences are SEHNR and FQNEAQ (reference sequence). The CDR3 loop reads CASSFSENTEAFF. The CDR3 bases are TGTGCCAGCAGTTTTTCGGAGAACACTGAAGCTTTCTTT.

V and J are TRBV28 and TRBJ1-5; D is undetermined. The CDR3 is made up of 13 amino acids. Per the germline V gene, CDR1 is MDHEN and CDR2 is SYDVKM. Trimming pared 8 bases from V and 6 bases from J, leaving 14 bases between. The CDR3 spells CASSPNQVQPQHF. CDR3 DNA sequence: TGTGCCAGCTCCCCTAATCAAGTTCAGCCCCAGCATTTT.

This rearrangement joins TRBV30 to TRBJ2-7, with no clear D. Germline V lookup: CDR1 GTSNPN, CDR2 SVGIG (reference sequence). V gave up 5 bases and J gave up 3 bases, with 11 bases separating them. The CDR3 sequence is 12 residues long. The CDR3 reads CAWDRNFYEQYF. Written as DNA, the CDR3 is TGTGCCTGGGACCGGAACTTCTACGAGCAGTACTTC.

This sequence joins TRBV11-3 and TRBJ2-1; 7 nucleotides agree with TRBD2. There are 15 residues in the CDR3. The V gene end was trimmed by 2 bases and the J gene end by 3 bases; junction bases not matched to a gene: 4. Germline lookup yields CDR1 SGHNT and CDR2 YENEEA. CDR3: CASSLTSVDYNEQFF. In nucleotides, the CDR3 is TGTGCCAGCAGCTTAACTAGCGTAGACTACAATGAGCAGTTCTTC.

V is TRBV27 and J is TRBJ2-6; tentative D call: TRBD2 (6 bases). In germline, CDR1 is MNHEY, CDR2 SMNVEV (reference sequence). The CDR3 sequence is 14 residues long. Deletions cut 10 bases from V and 8 bases from J, with 18 bases between. This CDR3 reads CATGFGGLTNVLTF. CDR3 sequence (DNA): TGTGCCACCGGGTTTGGAGGGTTGACCAACGTCCTGACTTTC.

The chain joins TRBV5-6 to TRBJ1-4; TRBD1 might be the D (5 bases). This CDR3 comprises 15 residues. From germline, CDR1 is SGHDT and CDR2 YYEEEE. The V end was cut by 4 bases, the J end by 3 bases, with 13 bases between. The CDR3 nucleotides are TGTGCCAGCAGCGAGGCCGGGGCCCCTAATGAAAAACTGTTTTTT. Translated, it gives CASSEAGAPNEKLFF.

This sequence joins TRBV18 and TRBJ1-1; TRBD1 aligns across 7 bases. Germline V lookup: CDR1 KGHSH, CDR2 LQKENI. The CDR3 totals 16 residues. The V gene end was trimmed by 3 bases and the J gene end by 4 bases; junction bases not matched to a gene: 11. CDR3 nucleotide sequence: TGTGCCAGCTCACCGGTGGCAGGGGGAAGGATCACTGAAGCTTTCTTT. Amino acids: CASSPVAGGRITEAFF.

Regarding this clone: Other DNA sequences from this sample encode an identical CDR3 as well. The chain carries TRBV18 and TRBJ1-5; no clear D gene. The CDR3 totals 12 residues. CDR1 KGHSH and CDR2 LQKENI come from the germline V gene. Trimming stripped 2 bases from V and 7 bases from J, with 6 bases between. CDR3 region: CASSPGGQPQHF. CDR3 DNA: TGTGCCAGCTCACCAGGCGGGCAGCCCCAGCATTTT.

The chain couples TRBV6-1 to TRBJ2-1; a weak D match, TRBD1 (5 bases). V lost 2 bases to trimming and J lost 6 bases, with 11 bases between them. This CDR3 spans 14 amino acids. Per the germline V gene, CDR1 is MNHNS and CDR2 is SASEGT. CDR3 nucleotide sequence: TGTGCCAGCAGTGAATTGGGAAGGGGCAATGAGCAGTTCTTC. This sequence encodes CASSELGRGNEQFF.

Here the CDR3 reads CASKDSGTTYEQYF. DNA of the CDR3: TGTGCCAGTAAGGATAGCGGGACAACCTACGAGCAGTACTTC. The chain combines TRBV19 with TRBJ2-7; 8 bases map to TRBD2. J was trimmed by 2 bases and V by 7 bases; bases with no gene match: 7. Per germline, CDR1 LNHDA and CDR2 SQIVND (reference sequence). This CDR3 region has 14 residues.

The chain is built from TRBV7-3 and TRBJ2-3; D possibly corresponds to TRBD2 (5 bases). Germline loops: CDR1 SGHTA, CDR2 FQGTGA. The CDR3 has 14 amino acids. Trimming stripped 6 bases from V and 0 bases from J, with 10 bases between. The CDR3: CASSRTGSTDTQYF. The DNA for the CDR3 is TGTGCCAGCAGTAGGACGGGGAGCACAGATACGCAGTATTTT.

This chain links TRBV28 with TRBJ2-1; 8 bases match TRBD1. The germline gives CDR1 MDHEN, CDR2 SYDVKM. CDR3 length: 16 amino acids. With 6 bases clipped from V and 7 bases from J, the junction kept 14 bases outside the gene matches. CDR3 residues: CASSPFAGGAYNEQFF. The CDR3 nucleotides are TGTGCCAGCAGCCCCTTCGCAGGGGGCGCATATAATGAGCAGTTCTTC.

The chain combines TRBV5-6 with TRBJ2-2, with a possible D match to TRBD2 (5 bases). Germline CDR1 SGHDT, CDR2 YYEEEE. Trimming took 5 bases from V and 5 from J, leaving 10 bases between them. The CDR3 has 13 amino acids. The CDR3 DNA reads as TGTGCCAGCAGGGGCAGGAGGACCGGGGAGCTGTTTTTT. Its translation: CASRGRRTGELFF.

The chain has TRBV11-2 and TRBJ2-7; no reliable D call. Germline CDR1 and CDR2: SGHAT and FQNNGV. CDR3 length: 14 amino acids. The V gene lost 5 bases and the J gene lost 1 base, with 12 bases spanning the gap. CDR3 sequence: CASSPRANSYEQYF. For the CDR3, the DNA is TGTGCCAGCAGCCCCCGAGCGAATTCCTACGAGCAGTACTTC.

This chain uses TRBV18 with TRBJ1-5, with a possible D match to TRBD1 (6 bases). CDR1 is KGHSH and CDR2 is LQKENI in the germline V gene. Deletions cut 3 bases from V and 3 bases from J, with 15 bases between. The length of the CDR3 is 16 residues. CDR3 amino acids: CASSPGHPEYNQPQHF. CDR3 nucleotide sequence: TGTGCCAGCTCACCGGGACACCCTGAGTACAATCAGCCCCAGCATTTT.